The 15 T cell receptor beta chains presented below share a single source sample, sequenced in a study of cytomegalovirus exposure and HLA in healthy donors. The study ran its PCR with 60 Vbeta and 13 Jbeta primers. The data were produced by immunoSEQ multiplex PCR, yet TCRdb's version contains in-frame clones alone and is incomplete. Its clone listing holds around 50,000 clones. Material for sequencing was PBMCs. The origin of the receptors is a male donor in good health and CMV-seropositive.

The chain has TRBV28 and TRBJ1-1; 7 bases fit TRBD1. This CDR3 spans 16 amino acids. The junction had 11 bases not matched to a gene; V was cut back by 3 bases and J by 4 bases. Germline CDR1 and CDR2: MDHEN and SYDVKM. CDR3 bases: TGTGCCAGCAGTTTTCGACAGGGATTGGGCGGCACTGAAGCTTTCTTT. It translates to CASSFRQGLGGTEAFF.

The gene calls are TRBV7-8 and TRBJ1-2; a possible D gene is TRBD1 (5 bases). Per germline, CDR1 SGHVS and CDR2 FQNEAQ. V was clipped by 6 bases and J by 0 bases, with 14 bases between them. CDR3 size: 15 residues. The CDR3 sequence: CASSSYRIPNYGYTF. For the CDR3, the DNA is TGTGCCAGCAGTTCATACAGGATCCCTAACTATGGCTACACCTTC.

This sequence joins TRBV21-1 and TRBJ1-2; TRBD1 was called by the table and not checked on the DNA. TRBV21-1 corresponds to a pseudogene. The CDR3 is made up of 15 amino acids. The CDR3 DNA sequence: TGTGCCAGCAGCAAAGGACAGGGTGCGAACTATGGCTACACCTTC. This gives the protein CASSKGQGANYGYTF.

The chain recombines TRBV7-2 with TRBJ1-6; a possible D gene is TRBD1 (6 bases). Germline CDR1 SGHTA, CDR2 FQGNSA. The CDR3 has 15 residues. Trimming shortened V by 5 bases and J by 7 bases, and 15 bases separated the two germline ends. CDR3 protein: CASSHLGGLNSPLHF. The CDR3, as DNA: TGTGCCAGCAGCCATTTGGGGGGGCTGAATTCACCCCTCCACTTT.

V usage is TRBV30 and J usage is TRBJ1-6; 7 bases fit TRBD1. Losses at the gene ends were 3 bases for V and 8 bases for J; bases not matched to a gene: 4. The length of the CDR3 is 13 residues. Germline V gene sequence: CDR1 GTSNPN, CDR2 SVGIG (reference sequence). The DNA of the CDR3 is TGTGCCTGGAGGGGACAGTTTCATTCACCCCTCCACTTT. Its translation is CAWRGQFHSPLHF.

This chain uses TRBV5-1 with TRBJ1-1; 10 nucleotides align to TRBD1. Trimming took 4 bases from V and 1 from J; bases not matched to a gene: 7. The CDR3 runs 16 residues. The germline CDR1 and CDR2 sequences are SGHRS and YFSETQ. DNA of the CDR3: TGCGCCAGCAGCCCCAGGACAGGGGGGAAGAACACTGAAGCTTTCTTT. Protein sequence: CASSPRTGGKNTEAFF.

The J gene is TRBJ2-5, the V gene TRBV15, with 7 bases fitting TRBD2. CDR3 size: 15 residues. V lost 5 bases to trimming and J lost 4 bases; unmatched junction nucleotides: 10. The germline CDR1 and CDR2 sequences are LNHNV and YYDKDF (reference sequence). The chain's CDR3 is CATSWGRLAGETQYF. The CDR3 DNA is TGTGCCACCAGCTGGGGCCGACTAGCTGGAGAGACCCAGTACTTC.

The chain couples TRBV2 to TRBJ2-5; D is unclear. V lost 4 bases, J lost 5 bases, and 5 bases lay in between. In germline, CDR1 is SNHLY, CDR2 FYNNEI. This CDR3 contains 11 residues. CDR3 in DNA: TGTGCCAGCAGTGCCCGGGAGACCCAGTACTTC. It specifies CASSARETQYF.

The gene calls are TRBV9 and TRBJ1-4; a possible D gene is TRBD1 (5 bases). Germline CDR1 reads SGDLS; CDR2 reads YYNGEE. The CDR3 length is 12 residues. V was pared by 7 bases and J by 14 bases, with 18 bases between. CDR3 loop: CASPLDKESLFF. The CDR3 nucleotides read TGTGCCAGCCCCCTGGACAAGGAAAGTCTGTTTTTT.

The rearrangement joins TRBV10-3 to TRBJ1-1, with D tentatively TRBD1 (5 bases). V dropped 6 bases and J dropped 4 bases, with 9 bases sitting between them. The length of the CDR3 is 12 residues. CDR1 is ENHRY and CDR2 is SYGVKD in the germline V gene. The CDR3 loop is CAISVDSTEAFF. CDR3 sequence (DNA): TGTGCCATCAGCGTTGACAGCACTGAAGCTTTCTTT.

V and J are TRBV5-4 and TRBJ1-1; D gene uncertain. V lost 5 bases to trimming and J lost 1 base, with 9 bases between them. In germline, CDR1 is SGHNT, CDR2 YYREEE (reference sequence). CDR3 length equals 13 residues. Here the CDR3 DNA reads TGTGCCAGCAGGGAGGAGAAGAACACTGAAGCTTTCTTT. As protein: CASREEKNTEAFF.

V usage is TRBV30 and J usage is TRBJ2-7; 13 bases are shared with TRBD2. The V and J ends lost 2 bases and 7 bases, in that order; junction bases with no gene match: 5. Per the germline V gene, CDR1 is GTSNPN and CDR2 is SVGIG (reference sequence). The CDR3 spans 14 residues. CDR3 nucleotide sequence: TGTGCCTGGAGTACGACTAGCGGGGGGTGGGAGCAGTACTTC. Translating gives CAWSTTSGGWEQYF.

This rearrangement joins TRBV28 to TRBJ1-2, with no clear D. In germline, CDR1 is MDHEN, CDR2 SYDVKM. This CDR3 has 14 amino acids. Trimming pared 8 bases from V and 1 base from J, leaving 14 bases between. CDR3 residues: CASASPGYNYGYTF. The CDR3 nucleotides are TGTGCCAGCGCCTCTCCGGGGTATAACTATGGCTACACCTTC.

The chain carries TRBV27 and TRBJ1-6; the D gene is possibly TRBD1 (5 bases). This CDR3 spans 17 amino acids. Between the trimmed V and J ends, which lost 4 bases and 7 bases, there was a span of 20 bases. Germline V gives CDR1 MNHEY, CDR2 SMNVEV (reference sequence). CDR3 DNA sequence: TGTGCCAGCAGTTCAGTTCCCTCCTGGGGCGGAAATTCACCCCTCCACTTT. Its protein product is CASSSVPSWGGNSPLHF.

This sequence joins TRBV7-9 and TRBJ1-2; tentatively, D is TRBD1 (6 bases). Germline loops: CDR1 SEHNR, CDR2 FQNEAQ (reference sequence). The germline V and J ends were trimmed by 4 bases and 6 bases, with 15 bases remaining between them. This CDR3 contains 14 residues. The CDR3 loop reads CASSYYREINGYTF. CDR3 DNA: TGTGCCAGCAGCTACTACAGGGAAATAAATGGCTACACCTTC.